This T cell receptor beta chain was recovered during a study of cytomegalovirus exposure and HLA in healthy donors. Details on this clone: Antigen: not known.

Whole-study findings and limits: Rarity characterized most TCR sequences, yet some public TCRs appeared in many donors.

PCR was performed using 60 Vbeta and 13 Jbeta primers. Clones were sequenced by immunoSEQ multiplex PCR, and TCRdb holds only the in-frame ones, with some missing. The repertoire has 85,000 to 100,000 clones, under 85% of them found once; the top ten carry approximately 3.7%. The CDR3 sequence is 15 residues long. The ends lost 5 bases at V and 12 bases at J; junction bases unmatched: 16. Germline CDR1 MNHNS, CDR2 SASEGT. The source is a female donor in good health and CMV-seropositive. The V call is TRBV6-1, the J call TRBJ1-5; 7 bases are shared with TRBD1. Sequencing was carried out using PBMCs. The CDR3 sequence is CASSPEGGPGCSQHF. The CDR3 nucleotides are TGTGCCAGCAGTCCCGAAGGGGGCCCCGGTTGTAGCCAGCATTTT.